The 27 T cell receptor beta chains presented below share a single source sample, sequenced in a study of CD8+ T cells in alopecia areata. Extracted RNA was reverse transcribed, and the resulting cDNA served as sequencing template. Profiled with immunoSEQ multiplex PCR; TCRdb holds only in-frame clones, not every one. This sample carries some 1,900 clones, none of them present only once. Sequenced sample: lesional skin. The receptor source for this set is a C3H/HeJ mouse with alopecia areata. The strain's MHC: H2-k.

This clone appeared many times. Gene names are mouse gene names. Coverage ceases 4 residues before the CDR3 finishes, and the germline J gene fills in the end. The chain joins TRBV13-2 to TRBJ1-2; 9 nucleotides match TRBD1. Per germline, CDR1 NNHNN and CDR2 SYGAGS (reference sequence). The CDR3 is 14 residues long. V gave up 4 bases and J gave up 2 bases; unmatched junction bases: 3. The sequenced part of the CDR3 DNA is TGTGCCAGCGGTCCCGGGACAGGGAACTCC. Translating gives CASGPGTGNS. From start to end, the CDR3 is CASGPGTGNSDYTF.

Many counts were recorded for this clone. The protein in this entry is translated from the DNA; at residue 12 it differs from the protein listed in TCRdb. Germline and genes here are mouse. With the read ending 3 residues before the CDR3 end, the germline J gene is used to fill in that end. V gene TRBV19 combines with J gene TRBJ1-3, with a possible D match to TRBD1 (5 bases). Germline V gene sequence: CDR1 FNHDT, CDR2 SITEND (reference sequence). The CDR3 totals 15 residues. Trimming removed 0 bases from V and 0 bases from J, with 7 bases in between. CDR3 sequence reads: CASSIVDNSGNTLYF. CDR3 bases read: TGTGCCAGCAGTATAGTGGACAATTCTGGAAATACG.

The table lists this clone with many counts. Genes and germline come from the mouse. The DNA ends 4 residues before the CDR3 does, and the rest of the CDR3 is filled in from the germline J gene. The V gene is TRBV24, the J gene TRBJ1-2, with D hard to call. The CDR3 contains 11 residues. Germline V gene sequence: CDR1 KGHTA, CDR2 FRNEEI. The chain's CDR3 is CASSLPSDYTF. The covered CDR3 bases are TGTGCCAGCAGTCTCCCCAGC.

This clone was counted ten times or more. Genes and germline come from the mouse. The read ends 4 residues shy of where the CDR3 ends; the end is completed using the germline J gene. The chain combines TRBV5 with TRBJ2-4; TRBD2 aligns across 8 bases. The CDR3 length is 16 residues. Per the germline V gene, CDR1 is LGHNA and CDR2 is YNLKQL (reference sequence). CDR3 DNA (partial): TGTGCCAGCAGCCAAGATCGGCTGGGGGGAAAAAAC. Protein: CASSQDRLGGKN. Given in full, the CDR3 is CASSQDRLGGKNTLYF.

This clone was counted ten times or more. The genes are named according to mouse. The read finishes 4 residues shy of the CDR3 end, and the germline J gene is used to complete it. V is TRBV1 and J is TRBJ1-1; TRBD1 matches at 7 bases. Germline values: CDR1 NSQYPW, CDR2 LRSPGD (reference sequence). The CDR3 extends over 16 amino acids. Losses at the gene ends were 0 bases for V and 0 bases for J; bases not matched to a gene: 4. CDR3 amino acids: CTCSADKGTANTEVFF. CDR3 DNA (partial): TGCACCTGCAGTGCAGATAAGGGGACAGCAAACACA.

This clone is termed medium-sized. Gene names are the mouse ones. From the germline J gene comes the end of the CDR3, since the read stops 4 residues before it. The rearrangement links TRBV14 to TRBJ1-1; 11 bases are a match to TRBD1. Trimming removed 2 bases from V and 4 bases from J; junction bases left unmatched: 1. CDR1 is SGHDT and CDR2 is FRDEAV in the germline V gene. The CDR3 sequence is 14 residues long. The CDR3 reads CASSLGTGGTEVFF. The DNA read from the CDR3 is TGTGCCAGCAGTTTGGGGACAGGGGGCACA.

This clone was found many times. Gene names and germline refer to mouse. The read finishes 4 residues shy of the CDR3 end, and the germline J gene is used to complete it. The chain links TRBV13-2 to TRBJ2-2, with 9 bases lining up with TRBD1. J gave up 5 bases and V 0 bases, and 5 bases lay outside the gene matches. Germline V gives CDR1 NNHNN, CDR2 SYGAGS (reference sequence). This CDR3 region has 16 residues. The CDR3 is CASGDEDRGGTGQLYF. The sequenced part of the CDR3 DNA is TGTGCCAGCGGTGATGAGGACAGGGGAGGGACCGGG.

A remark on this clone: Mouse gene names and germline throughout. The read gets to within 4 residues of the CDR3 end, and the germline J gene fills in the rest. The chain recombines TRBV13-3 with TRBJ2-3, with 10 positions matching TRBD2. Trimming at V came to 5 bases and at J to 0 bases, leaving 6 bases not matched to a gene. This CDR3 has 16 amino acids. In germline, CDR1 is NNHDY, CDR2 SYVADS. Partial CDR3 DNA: TGTGCCAGCAGCCTGGACTGGGGGACTAGTGCAGAA. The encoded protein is CASSLDWGTSAE. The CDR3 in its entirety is CASSLDWGTSAETLYF.

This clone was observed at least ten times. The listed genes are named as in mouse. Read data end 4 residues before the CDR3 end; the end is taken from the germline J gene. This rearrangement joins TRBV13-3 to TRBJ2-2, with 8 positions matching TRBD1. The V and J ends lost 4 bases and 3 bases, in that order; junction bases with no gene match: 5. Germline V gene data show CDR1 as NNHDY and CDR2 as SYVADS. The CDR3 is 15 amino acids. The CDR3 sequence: CASSTRGLDTGQLYF. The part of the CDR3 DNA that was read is TGTGCCAGCAGTACCAGGGGGCTAGACACCGGG.

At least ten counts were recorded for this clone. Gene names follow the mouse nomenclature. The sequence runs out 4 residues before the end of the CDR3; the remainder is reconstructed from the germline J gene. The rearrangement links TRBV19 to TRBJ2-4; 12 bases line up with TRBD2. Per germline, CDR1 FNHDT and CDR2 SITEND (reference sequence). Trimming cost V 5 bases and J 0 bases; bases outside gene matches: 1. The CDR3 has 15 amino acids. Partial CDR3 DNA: TGTGCCAGCAGGGACTGGGGGGGTAGTCAAAAC. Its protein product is CASRDWGGSQN. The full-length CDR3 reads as CASRDWGGSQNTLYF.

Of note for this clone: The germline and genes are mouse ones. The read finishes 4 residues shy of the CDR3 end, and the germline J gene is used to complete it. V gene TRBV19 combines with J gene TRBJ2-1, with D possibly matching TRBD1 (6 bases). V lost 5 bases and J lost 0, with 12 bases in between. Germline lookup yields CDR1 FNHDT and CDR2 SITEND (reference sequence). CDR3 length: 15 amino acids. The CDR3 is CASSRPRGNYAEQFF. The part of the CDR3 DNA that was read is TGTGCCAGCAGCAGGCCCAGGGGTAACTATGCT.

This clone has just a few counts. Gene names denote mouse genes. The CDR3: CASGDLLGQDTQYF. CDR3 DNA (partial): TGTGCCAGCGGTGATCTCCTGGGTCAAGAC. The chain is built from TRBV13-2 and TRBJ2-5; D is perhaps TRBD2 (5 bases). The CDR3 end falls 4 residues outside the read, so it is completed with the germline J gene. V gave up 1 base and J gave up 3 bases, with 9 bases separating them. Germline values: CDR1 NNHNN, CDR2 SYGAGS (reference sequence). The CDR3 is 14 amino acids.

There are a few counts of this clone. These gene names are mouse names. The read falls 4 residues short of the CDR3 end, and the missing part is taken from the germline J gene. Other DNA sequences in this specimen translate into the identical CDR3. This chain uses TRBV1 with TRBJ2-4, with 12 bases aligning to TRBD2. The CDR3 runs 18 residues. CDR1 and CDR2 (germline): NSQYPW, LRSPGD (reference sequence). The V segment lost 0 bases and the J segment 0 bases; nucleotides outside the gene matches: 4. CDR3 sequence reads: CTCSADPDWGGSQNTLYF. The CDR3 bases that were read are TGCACCTGCAGTGCAGACCCGGACTGGGGGGGTAGTCAAAAC.

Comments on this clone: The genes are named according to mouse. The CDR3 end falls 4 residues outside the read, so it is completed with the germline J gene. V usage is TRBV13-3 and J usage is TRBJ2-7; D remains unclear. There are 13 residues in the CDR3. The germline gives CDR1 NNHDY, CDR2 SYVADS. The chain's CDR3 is CASSIMVLYEQYF. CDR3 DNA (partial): TGTGCCAGCAGTATAATGGTTCTGTAT.

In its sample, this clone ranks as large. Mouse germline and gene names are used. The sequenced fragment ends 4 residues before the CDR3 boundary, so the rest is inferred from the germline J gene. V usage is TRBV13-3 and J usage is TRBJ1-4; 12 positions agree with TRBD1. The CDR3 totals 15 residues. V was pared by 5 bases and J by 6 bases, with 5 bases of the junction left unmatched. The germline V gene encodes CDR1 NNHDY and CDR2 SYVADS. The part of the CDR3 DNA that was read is TGTGCCAGCAGCCTCCGGGACAGGGGGCACGAA. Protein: CASSLRDRGHE. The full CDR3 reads CASSLRDRGHERLFF.

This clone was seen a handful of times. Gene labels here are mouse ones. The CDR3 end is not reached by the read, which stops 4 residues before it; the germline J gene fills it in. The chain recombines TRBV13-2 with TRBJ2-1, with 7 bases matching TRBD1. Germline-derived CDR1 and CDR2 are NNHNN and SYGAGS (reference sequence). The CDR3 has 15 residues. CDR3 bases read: TGTGCCAGCGGTGAAATCAGGGGGAGACGTCCT. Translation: CASGEIRGRRP. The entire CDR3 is CASGEIRGRRPEQFF.

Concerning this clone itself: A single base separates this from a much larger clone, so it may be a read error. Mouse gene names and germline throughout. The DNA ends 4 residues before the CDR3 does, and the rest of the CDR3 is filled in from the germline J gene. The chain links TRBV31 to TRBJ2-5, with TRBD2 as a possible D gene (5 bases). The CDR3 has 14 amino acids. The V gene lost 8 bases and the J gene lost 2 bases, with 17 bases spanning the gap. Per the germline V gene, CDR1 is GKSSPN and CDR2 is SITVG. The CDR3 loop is CASSPTGGQDTQYF. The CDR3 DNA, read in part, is TGTGCCAGCAGTCCTACTGGTGGCCAAGAC.

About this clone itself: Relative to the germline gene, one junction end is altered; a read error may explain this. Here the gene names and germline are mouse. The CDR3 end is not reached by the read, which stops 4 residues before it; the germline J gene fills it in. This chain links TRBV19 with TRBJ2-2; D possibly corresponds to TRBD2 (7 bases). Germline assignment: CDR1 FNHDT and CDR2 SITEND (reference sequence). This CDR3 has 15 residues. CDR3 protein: CAGSIGGLDTGQLYF. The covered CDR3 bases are TGTGCCGGCAGTATCGGGGGGCTAGACACCGGG.

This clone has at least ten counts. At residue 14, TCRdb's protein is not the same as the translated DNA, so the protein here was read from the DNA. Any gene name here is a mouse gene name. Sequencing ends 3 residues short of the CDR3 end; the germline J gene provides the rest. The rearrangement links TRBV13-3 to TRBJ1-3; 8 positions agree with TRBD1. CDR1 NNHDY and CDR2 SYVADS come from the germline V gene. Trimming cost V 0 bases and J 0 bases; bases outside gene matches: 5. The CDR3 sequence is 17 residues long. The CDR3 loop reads CASSDEGQGASGNTLYF. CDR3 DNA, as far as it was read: TGTGCCAGCAGTGATGAGGGTCAGGGGGCTTCTGGAAATACG.

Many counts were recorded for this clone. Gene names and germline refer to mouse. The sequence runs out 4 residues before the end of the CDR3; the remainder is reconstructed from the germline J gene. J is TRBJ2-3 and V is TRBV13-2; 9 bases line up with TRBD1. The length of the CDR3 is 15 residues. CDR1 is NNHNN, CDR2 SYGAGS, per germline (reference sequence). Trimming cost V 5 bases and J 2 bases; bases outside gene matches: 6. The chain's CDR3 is CASGSGTGFAETLYF. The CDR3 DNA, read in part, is TGTGCCAGCGGATCCGGGACAGGGTTTGCAGAA.

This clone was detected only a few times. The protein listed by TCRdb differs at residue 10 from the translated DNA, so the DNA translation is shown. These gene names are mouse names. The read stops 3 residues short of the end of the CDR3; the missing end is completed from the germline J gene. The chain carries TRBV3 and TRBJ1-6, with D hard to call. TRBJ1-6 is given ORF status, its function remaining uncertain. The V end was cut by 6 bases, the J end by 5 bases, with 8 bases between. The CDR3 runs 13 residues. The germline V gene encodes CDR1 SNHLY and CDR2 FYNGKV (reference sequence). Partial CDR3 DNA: TGTGCCAGCAGTGACTGGGATAATTCGCCC. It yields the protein CASSDWDNSP. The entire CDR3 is CASSDWDNSPLYF.

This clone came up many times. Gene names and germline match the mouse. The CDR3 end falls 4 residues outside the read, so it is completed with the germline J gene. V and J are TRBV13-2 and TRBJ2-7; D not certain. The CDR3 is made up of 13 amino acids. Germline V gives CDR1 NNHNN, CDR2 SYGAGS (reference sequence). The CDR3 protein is CASGDPRRDEQYF. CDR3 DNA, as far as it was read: TGTGCCAGCGGTGATCCCAGGAGGGAT.

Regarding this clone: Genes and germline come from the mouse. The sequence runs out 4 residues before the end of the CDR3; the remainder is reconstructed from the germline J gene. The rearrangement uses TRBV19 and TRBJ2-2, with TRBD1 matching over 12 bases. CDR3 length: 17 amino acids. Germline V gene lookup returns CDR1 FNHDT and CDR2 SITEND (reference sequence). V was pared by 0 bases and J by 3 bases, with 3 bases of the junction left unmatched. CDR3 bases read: TGTGCCAGCAGTATAGGGGACAGGGGGCTAGACACCGGG. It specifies CASSIGDRGLDTG. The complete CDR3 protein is CASSIGDRGLDTGQLYF.

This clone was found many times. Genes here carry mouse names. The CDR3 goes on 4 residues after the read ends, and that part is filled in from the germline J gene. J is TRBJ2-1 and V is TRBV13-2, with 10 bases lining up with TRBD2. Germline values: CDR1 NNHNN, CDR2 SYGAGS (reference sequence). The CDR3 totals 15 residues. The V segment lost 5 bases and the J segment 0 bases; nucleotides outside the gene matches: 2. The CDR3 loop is CASGGTGDNYAEQFF. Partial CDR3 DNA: TGTGCCAGCGGCGGGACTGGGGATAACTATGCT.

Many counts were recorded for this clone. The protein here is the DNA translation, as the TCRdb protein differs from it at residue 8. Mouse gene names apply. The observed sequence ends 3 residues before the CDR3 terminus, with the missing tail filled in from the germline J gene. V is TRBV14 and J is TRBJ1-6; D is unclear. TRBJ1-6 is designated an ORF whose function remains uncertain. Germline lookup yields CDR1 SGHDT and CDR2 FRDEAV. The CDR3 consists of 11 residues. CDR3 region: CASSQKDTLYF. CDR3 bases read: TGTGCCAGCAGCCAAAAAGACACC.

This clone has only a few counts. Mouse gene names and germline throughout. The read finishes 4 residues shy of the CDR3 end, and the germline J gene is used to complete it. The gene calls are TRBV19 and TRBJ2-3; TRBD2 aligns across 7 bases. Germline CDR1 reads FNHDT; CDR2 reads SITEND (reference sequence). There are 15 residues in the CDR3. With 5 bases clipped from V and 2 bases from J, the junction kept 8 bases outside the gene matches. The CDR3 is CASRGDCGFAETLYF. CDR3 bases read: TGTGCCAGCAGAGGGGACTGTGGGTTTGCAGAA. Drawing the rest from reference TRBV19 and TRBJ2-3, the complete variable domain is GGIITQTPKFLIGQEGQKLTLKCQQNFNHDTMYWYRQDSGKGLRLIYYSITENDLQKGDLSEGYDASREKKSSFSLTVTSAQKNEMAVFLCASRGDCGFAETLYFGSGTRLTVL.

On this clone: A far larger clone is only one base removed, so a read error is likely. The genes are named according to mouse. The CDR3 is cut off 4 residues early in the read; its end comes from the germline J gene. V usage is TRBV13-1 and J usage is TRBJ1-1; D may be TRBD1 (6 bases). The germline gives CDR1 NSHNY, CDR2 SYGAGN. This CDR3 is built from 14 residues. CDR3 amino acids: CSSSDAGQHTEVFF. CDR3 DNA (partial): TGTTCCAGCAGTGATGCAGGACAGCACACA.